The sequence of this T cell receptor (beta chain) was determined in a study of vaccination effects on CD4 cells after COVID-19. V lost 9 bases, J lost 7 bases, and 6 bases stayed unmatched. CDR3 length: 14 residues. CDR1 and CDR2 (germline): LNHDA, SQIVND (reference sequence). In regard to this clone: Its specificity is not known.

The table came from immunoSEQ multiplex PCR; TCRdb's copy has only in-frame clones and leaves some out. Here the sample spans 30,000 to 45,000 clones, around 67% being singletons. Antigen-specific CD4+ T cells expanded by the ViraFEST assay with viral peptide pools were then sequenced. Once cultured for roughly 10 days, the cells underwent separation to obtain CD4+ T cells. Each vaccine recipient was nucleocapsid antibody negative and had no prior SARS-CoV-2 infection. Cells had half their medium changed to IL-2 medium on days 3 and 7. V and J are TRBV19 and TRBJ2-2; 12 nucleotides agree with TRBD1. This clonotype was obtained from a human donor who received a COVID-19 vaccine. Sequencing used CD4+ T cells from PBMCs cultured with SARS-CoV-2 spike peptides, obtained before COVID-19 vaccination. The CDR3, as DNA: TGTGCCAGCCGGGGACAGGGGGCCGGCGGGGAGCTGTTTTTT. Translated, it gives CASRGQGAGGELFF.